Each of the 21 T cell receptor beta chains below was sequenced from the same sample in a study of blood T cell repertoires in COVID-19. The assay was immunoSEQ multiplex PCR, and TCRdb's table has in-frame clones only and misses some. The data hold approximately 61,000 clones, with 77% observed a single time. The sample comprised peripheral blood. The source is a human donor in a cohort sampled during active COVID-19.

The chain joins TRBV28 to TRBJ1-5; unclear D gene. Germline CDR1 reads MDHEN; CDR2 reads SYDVKM. The ends were cut back, 6 bases at V and 6 bases at J, with 12 bases in the middle. CDR3 length: 13 residues. CDR3 nucleotide sequence: TGTGCCAGCAGCAGGCTAATTAGTCAGCCCCAGCATTTT. Translation: CASSRLISQPQHF.

The rearrangement joins TRBV3-1 (or the pseudogene TRBV3-2) to TRBJ1-3; unclear D gene. Trimming shortened V by 0 bases and J by 0 bases, and 9 bases separated the two germline ends. CDR3 length equals 16 residues. Germline V gene sequence: CDR1 LGHDT, CDR2 YNNKEL (reference sequence). The CDR3 coding sequence is TGTGCCAGCAGCCAAGATCCGAGGGACTCTGGAAACACCATATATTTT. Its translation is CASSQDPRDSGNTIYF.

The rearrangement joins TRBV21-1 to TRBJ1-2; the table's D call of TRBD1 was not tested on the DNA. TRBV21-1 is described as a pseudogene. The CDR3 extends over 16 amino acids. CDR3 DNA sequence: TGTGCCAGCAGCCCTCCGGACAGGGTTCGGAACTATGGCTACACCTTC. It yields the protein CASSPPDRVRNYGYTF.

A note on this clone: Compared with germline, one end of the junction differs, possibly owing to a read error. The rearrangement links TRBV6-2 or TRBV6-3 to TRBJ2-5; TRBD1 matches at 10 bases. The CDR3 sequence is 16 residues long. Per germline, CDR1 MNHEY and CDR2 SVGEGT. This CDR3 reads CASSHSGQGLLKTQYF. Here the CDR3 DNA reads TGTGCCAGCAGTCACTCGGGACAGGGGTTACTAAAGACCCAGTACTTC.

This clone was detected many times. The rearrangement links TRBV5-4 to TRBJ2-2, with 7 bases fitting TRBD1. With 2 bases clipped from V and 7 bases from J, the junction kept 8 bases outside the gene matches. The germline V gene encodes CDR1 SGHNT and CDR2 YYREEE (reference sequence). This CDR3 spans 15 amino acids. CDR3 nucleotide sequence: TGTGCCAGCAGCTTCTTGACAGGGTTCGGCGGGGAGCTGTTTTTT. Amino acids: CASSFLTGFGGELFF.

This clone turned up a few times. The rearrangement joins TRBV7-2 to TRBJ2-7, with 11 bases fitting TRBD2. The V gene end was trimmed by 1 base and the J gene end by 6 bases; junction bases not matched to a gene: 8. Germline CDR1 SGHTA, CDR2 FQGNSA. The CDR3 consists of 16 residues. Here the CDR3 DNA reads TGTGCCAGCAGCTTAGAAAGGGCTAGCGGGGGGCTCGAGCAGTACTTC. This encodes CASSLERASGGLEQYF.

This clone was counted between two and nine times. The rearrangement uses TRBV9 and TRBJ1-2, with 10 positions matching TRBD1. Losses at the gene ends were 3 bases for V and 7 bases for J; bases not matched to a gene: 6. The CDR3 runs 14 residues. CDR1 SGDLS and CDR2 YYNGEE come from the germline V gene. The CDR3 DNA reads TGTGCCAGCAGCGCCGGGACAGGGGAAGCTGGCTACACCTTC. Protein: CASSAGTGEAGYTF.

This clone was seen just once. The V and J genes are TRBV7-2 and TRBJ2-7, with a tentative D call TRBD1 (6 bases). The CDR3 has 14 residues. Trimming cost V 3 bases and J 2 bases, with 11 bases left between them. CDR1 is SGHTA and CDR2 is FQGNSA in the germline V gene. CDR3 nucleotide sequence: TGTGCCAGCAGCTTTGACAGGTTTACCTACGAGCAGTACTTC. Translating gives CASSFDRFTYEQYF.

V and J are TRBV12-3 or TRBV12-4 and TRBJ2-3; D is undetermined. Trimming stripped 3 bases from V and 4 bases from J, with 5 bases between. The CDR3 runs to 12 residues. CDR3 sequence: CASSFFADTQYF. In nucleotides, the CDR3 is TGTGCCAGCAGTTTTTTCGCAGATACGCAGTATTTT.

The chain uses TRBV7-9 and TRBJ2-1; 10 bases map to TRBD1. With 1 base clipped from V and 4 bases from J, the junction kept 4 bases outside the gene matches. Germline V gene data show CDR1 as SEHNR and CDR2 as FQNEAQ (reference sequence). This CDR3 has 16 residues. The CDR3 bases are TGTGCCAGCAGCTTAGGGGGGACAGGGGAATACAATGAGCAGTTCTTC. Its protein product is CASSLGGTGEYNEQFF.

The chain has TRBV7-2 and TRBJ2-2; D possibly corresponds to TRBD2 (6 bases). Trimming pared 2 bases from V and 9 bases from J, leaving 13 bases between. Germline lookup yields CDR1 SGHTA and CDR2 FQGNSA. The length of the CDR3 is 14 residues. The CDR3 loop reads CASSLFGGARELFF. Written as DNA, the CDR3 is TGTGCCAGCAGCTTATTCGGAGGGGCGAGGGAGCTGTTTTTT.

The chain uses TRBV7-9 and TRBJ2-1; 8 positions agree with TRBD1. V lost 5 bases and J lost 9; bases outside the gene matches: 18. The CDR3 is made up of 17 amino acids. Germline CDR1 SEHNR, CDR2 FQNEAQ (reference sequence). DNA of the CDR3: TGTGCCAGCAGCAAACCAGAGACAGGGGTAAAGGAGGGTGAGCAGTTCTTC. This translates into CASSKPETGVKEGEQFF. The full variable domain, its missing parts supplied by reference TRBV7-9 and TRBJ2-1, is DTGVSQNPRHKITKRGQNVTFRCDPISEHNRLYWYRQTLGQGPEFLTYFQNEAQLEKSRLLSDRFSAERPKGSFSTLEIQRTEQGDSAMYLCASSKPETGVKEGEQFFGPGTRLTVL.

V usage is TRBV28 and J usage is TRBJ2-3; the D gene is possibly TRBD2 (6 bases). The CDR3 is made up of 15 amino acids. Germline V gene data show CDR1 as MDHEN and CDR2 as SYDVKM. Trimming removed 3 bases at V and 2 bases at J, with 12 bases between. The CDR3 DNA reads TGTGCCAGCAGTTTTGAGGCGGGGCCCACAGATACGCAGTATTTT. It yields the protein CASSFEAGPTDTQYF. Complete variable domain (other parts from reference TRBV28 and TRBJ2-3): DVKVTQSSRYLVKRTGEKVFLECVQDMDHENMFWYRQDPGLGLRLIYFSYDVKMKEKGDIPEGYSVSREKKERFSLILESASTNQTSMYLCASSFEAGPTDTQYFGPGTRLTVL.

This clone was found many times. The rearrangement links TRBV19 to TRBJ1-2; the D is unclear. Looked up from germline, CDR1 is LNHDA and CDR2 is SQIVND (reference sequence). The CDR3 extends over 13 amino acids. The ends were cut back, 6 bases at V and 3 bases at J, with 11 bases in the middle. CDR3 loop: CASSLDIYYGYTF. The CDR3 DNA reads TGTGCCAGTAGCCTCGACATATACTATGGCTACACCTTC.

This clone was detected a few times. This CDR3 reads CASSWSREGNQPQHF. Written as DNA, the CDR3 is TGTGCCAGCAGTTGGAGCAGGGAGGGCAATCAGCCCCAGCATTTT. The chain uses TRBV6-6 and TRBJ1-5, with D perhaps TRBD1 (5 bases). CDR1 MNHNY and CDR2 SVGAGI come from the germline V gene (reference sequence). The CDR3 is 15 residues long. V gave up 4 bases and J gave up 2 bases, with 12 bases separating them.

The rearrangement uses TRBV2 and TRBJ1-2, with 9 bases aligning to TRBD1. The junction had 9 bases not matched to a gene; V was cut back by 4 bases and J by 6 bases. There are 15 residues in the CDR3. CDR1 is SNHLY and CDR2 is FYNNEI in the germline V gene. The CDR3 here is CASSVKMTGGNGYTF. The DNA for the CDR3 is TGTGCCAGCAGTGTAAAAATGACAGGGGGGAATGGCTACACCTTC.

The chain recombines TRBV5-5 with TRBJ2-7; TRBD1 matches at 7 bases. CDR3 size: 14 residues. V shed 4 bases, J shed 0 bases, and the junction held 4 bases outside the gene matches. The germline gives CDR1 SGHKS, CDR2 YYEKEE (reference sequence). The CDR3 protein is CASSPTGNSYEQYF. DNA for the CDR3: TGTGCCAGCAGCCCGACAGGGAACTCCTACGAGCAGTACTTC. Drawing the rest from reference TRBV5-5 and TRBJ2-7, the complete variable domain is DAGVTQSPTHLIKTRGQQVTLRCSPISGHKSVSWYQQVLGQGPQFIFQYYEKEERGRGNFPDRFSARQFPNYSSELNVNALLLGDSALYLCASSPTGNSYEQYFGPGTRLTVT.

The chain recombines TRBV6-5 with TRBJ1-5; 7 nucleotides line up with TRBD1. With 6 bases clipped from V and 3 bases from J, the junction kept 5 bases outside the gene matches. In germline, CDR1 is MNHEY, CDR2 SVGAGI. This CDR3 is 14 amino acids long. This CDR3 reads CASRRTGNNQPQHF. CDR3 bases: TGTGCCAGCAGGAGGACAGGAAACAATCAGCCCCAGCATTTT.

Only a few counts were recorded for this clone. The CDR3 coding sequence is TGTGCCAGCAGCCAAGACAGGGGGCGAAATGAAAAACTGTTTTTT. Amino acid sequence: CASSQDRGRNEKLFF. The chain links TRBV7-9 to TRBJ1-4; 10 bases map to TRBD1. CDR3 size: 15 residues. J lost 5 bases, V lost 5 bases, and 5 bases had no gene match. The germline gives CDR1 SEHNR, CDR2 FQNEAQ (reference sequence).

This clone was recorded a few times. The chain couples TRBV2 to TRBJ2-1, with TRBD2 matching 15 bases. The CDR3 totals 17 residues. V lost 8 bases and J lost 7; bases outside the gene matches: 12. Germline CDR1 is SNHLY and CDR2 is FYNNEI. CDR3 in amino acids: CASLQRRTSGRANEQFF. CDR3 in DNA: TGTGCCAGCCTTCAAAGGCGGACTAGCGGGAGGGCGAATGAGCAGTTCTTC. The variable domain in full, with the rest retrieved from reference TRBV2 and TRBJ2-1, is EPEVTQTPSHQVTQMGQEVILRCVPISNHLYFYWYRQILGQKVEFLVSFYNNEISEKSEIFDDQFSVERPDGSNFTLKIRSTKLEDSAMYFCASLQRRTSGRANEQFFGPGTRLTVL.

The chain carries TRBV7-2 and TRBJ2-3; TRBD2 matches 8 bases. CDR1 and CDR2 (germline): SGHTA, FQGNSA. With 6 bases clipped from V and 4 bases from J, the junction kept 9 bases outside the gene matches. This CDR3 has 15 residues. CDR3 in amino acids: CASSTRRGAADTQYF. CDR3 DNA: TGTGCCAGCAGTACAAGGCGGGGGGCGGCAGATACGCAGTATTTT.